This T cell receptor beta chain was identified during a study of blood T cells in healthy people across ages. As regards this clonotype: Its target is not known. At one end the junction does not follow the germline gene, possibly because of a read error.

The germline CDR1 and CDR2 sequences are SEHNR and FQNEAQ (reference sequence). The CDR3 is made up of 13 amino acids. Each of the donors had approximately 10 milliliters of peripheral blood drawn into EDTA-treated Vacutainer tubes. Study conclusions and caveats: There were more naive CD4+ cells and higher diversity in long-lived donors than in aged donors.

A sample-barcoded 5' primer and a J-beta primer mix were used in a second PCR of roughly 6 to 12 cycles. Each cDNA was tagged by a template-switch adaptor containing 12 random nucleotides. Via MiXCR, TCRdb re-called the 5' RACE reads, giving one row per CDR3 protein. The sample lists around 600,000 distinct CDR3 sequences, around half occurring once. The sample was blood. The chain recombines TRBV7-9 with TRBJ2-4; perhaps D is TRBD1 or TRBD2 (5 bases each). This receptor was identified in a man aged 80 or over in good health. The DNA for the CDR3 is TGTGTCAGCAGCTTCCAGACAGAAGGGGAGCAGTACTTC. Amino acid sequence: CVSSFQTEGEQYF.